Below are 12 T cell receptor beta chains sequenced from a single sample in a study of T cell responses to AZD1222 COVID-19 vaccine. Repertoires were generated with immunoSEQ multiplex PCR, while TCRdb's copy carries only in-frame clones and drops some. This table holds tens of thousands of clones, roughly nine tenths found once. The sequencing used peripheral blood, collected on day 0 of AZD1222 vaccination. These receptors were collected from an adult in good health.

The genes are TRBV11-2 and TRBJ1-4; D perhaps matches TRBD1 (6 bases). Germline V lookup: CDR1 SGHAT, CDR2 FQNNGV. CDR3 length: 13 residues. V was pared by 1 base and J by 11 bases, with 11 bases between. For the CDR3, the DNA is TGTGCCAGCAGCTTAGTGCGAGGGGGGAAACTGTTTTTT. Protein: CASSLVRGGKLFF.

The V and J genes are TRBV10-2 and TRBJ2-1; TRBD2 matches at 10 bases. This CDR3 has 14 amino acids. Germline-derived CDR1 and CDR2 are WSHSY and SAAADI. Trimming took 5 bases from V and 3 from J; bases not matched to a gene: 1. The CDR3 DNA reads as TGCGCCAGCAGTACTAGCGGGATCTACAATGAGCAGTTCTTC. Protein: CASSTSGIYNEQFF.

The J gene is TRBJ2-2, the V gene TRBV6-2 or TRBV6-3, with TRBD1 matching 7 bases. Germline CDR1 is MNHEY and CDR2 is SVGEGT. V was pared by 4 bases and J by 2 bases, with 4 bases of the junction left unmatched. The CDR3 totals 15 residues. The CDR3 nucleotides read TGTGCCAGCAGTTCCAGACAGGGAAACACCGGGGAGCTGTTTTTT. Translation: CASSSRQGNTGELFF.

CDR3 in DNA: TGTGCCAGCGGTGGAACACCTAACTATGGCTACACCTTC. Its protein product is CASGGTPNYGYTF. The rearrangement joins TRBV28 to TRBJ1-2; D unclear. The V and J ends lost 8 bases and 0 bases respectively, with 10 bases between them. This CDR3 contains 13 residues. CDR1 and CDR2 from the germline V gene are MDHEN and SYDVKM.

The CDR3: CASSSSLAGGPYYEQYF. CDR3 in DNA: TGTGCCAGCAGCTCCTCACTAGCGGGAGGACCCTACTACGAGCAGTACTTC. The chain recombines TRBV7-3 with TRBJ2-7; 12 bases are shared with TRBD2. The CDR3 consists of 17 residues. Germline assignment: CDR1 SGHTA and CDR2 FQGTGA. V shed 4 bases, J shed 3 bases, and the junction held 10 bases outside the gene matches.

The V and J genes are TRBV7-9 and TRBJ1-6; D ambiguous. The V end was cut by 2 bases, the J end by 6 bases, with 5 bases between. Germline assignment: CDR1 SEHNR and CDR2 FQNEAQ (reference sequence). The CDR3 is 13 residues long. Written as DNA, the CDR3 is TGTGCCAGCAGCTTAAACAGTAATTCACCCCTCCACTTT. It specifies CASSLNSNSPLHF.

This clone was detected only once. In nucleotides, the CDR3 is TGCAGCGTTATAAAGACACTTTCCTACGAGCAGTACTTC. This sequence encodes CSVIKTLSYEQYF. The chain recombines TRBV29-1 with TRBJ2-7; D uncertain. The germline V and J ends were trimmed by 5 bases and 1 base, with 12 bases remaining between them. The CDR3 has 13 residues. Germline V gene lookup returns CDR1 SQVTM and CDR2 ANQGSEA.

The chain uses TRBV24-1 and TRBJ2-7; D is perhaps TRBD1 (5 bases). In germline, CDR1 is KGHDR, CDR2 SFDVKD. CDR3 length: 12 residues. The V gene lost 4 bases and the J gene lost 3 bases, with 6 bases spanning the gap. This CDR3 is CATSEQGYEQYF. The CDR3 DNA sequence: TGTGCCACCAGTGAGCAGGGCTACGAGCAGTACTTC.

V usage is TRBV5-1 and J usage is TRBJ2-5; D is possibly TRBD1 (5 bases). This CDR3 is built from 15 residues. CDR1 and CDR2 (germline): SGHRS, YFSETQ. Trimming shortened V by 0 bases and J by 4 bases, and 13 bases separated the two germline ends. The CDR3 sequence is CASSLEGLFGETQYF. CDR3 in DNA: TGCGCCAGCAGCTTGGAGGGGCTCTTTGGAGAGACCCAGTACTTC.

This clone was seen just once. This chain connects TRBV28 to TRBJ1-5; TRBD1 is a possible D gene (5 bases). The CDR3 runs 14 residues. V gave up 3 bases and J gave up 3 bases, with 9 bases separating them. Germline V gene lookup returns CDR1 MDHEN and CDR2 SYDVKM. The CDR3 bases are TGTGCCAGCAGTTTGGGACCACTCAATCAGCCCCAGCATTTT. Translation gives CASSLGPLNQPQHF.

This clone was picked up a small number of times. The chain recombines TRBV3-1 (or the pseudogene TRBV3-2) with TRBJ2-7; 7 bases agree with TRBD2. CDR3 length: 14 amino acids. From germline, CDR1 is LGHDT and CDR2 YNNKEL (reference sequence). The V segment lost 4 bases and the J segment 2 bases; nucleotides outside the gene matches: 5. The CDR3 spells CASSLPGTTYEQYF. DNA for the CDR3: TGTGCCAGCAGCCTCCCTGGGACTACCTACGAGCAGTACTTC.

The gene calls are TRBV24-1 and TRBJ2-3; D gene uncertain. The CDR3 is 13 residues long. V dropped 5 bases and J dropped 2 bases, with 7 bases sitting between them. Germline V gene sequence: CDR1 KGHDR, CDR2 SFDVKD. CDR3 in amino acids: CATSAPNTDTQYF. CDR3 DNA: TGTGCCACCAGTGCTCCTAACACAGATACGCAGTATTTT.